This TCR beta chain was sequenced in a study of cytomegalovirus exposure and HLA in healthy donors. Study-wide results and limits: Sequencing likely produced, as an artifact, a cluster of highly shared sequence variants. Analysis performed later showed TCR beta chains linked to HLA being more clonally expanded than equally common others.

60 Vbeta and 13 Jbeta primers were used in PCR. Some clones are missing from TCRdb's copy, which holds only in-frame ones; the method was immunoSEQ multiplex PCR. The sample contains about 190,000 clones, over 70% of which appear only once. Trimming removed 2 bases from V and 3 bases from J, with 9 bases in between. The CDR3 runs 14 residues. The germline gives CDR1 SGHRS, CDR2 YFSETQ. Participants comprised healthy donors of bone marrow. As concerns this clone: Its specificity is not known.

The chain combines TRBV5-1 with TRBJ1-5; no firm D call. Specimen: PBMCs. The TCR comes from a young woman in good health and CMV-seropositive. This CDR3 is CASSLAGPNQPQHF. The DNA for the CDR3 is TGCGCCAGCAGCTTAGCGGGTCCCAATCAGCCCCAGCATTTT.